Below, 21 T cell receptor beta chains from the same sample are listed, as sequenced in a study of T cell repertoires in cytomegalovirus infection. TCRdb called the reads again in MiXCR, with one record for every CDR3 protein. The sample lists some 200,000 distinct CDR3 sequences, about 39% occurring once. What these receptors recognize is not known. The specimen comprised CD8+ T cells from cultured PBMCs, sampled from culture after CMV antigen stimulation. The receptors derive from a human donor in good health (CMV status not recorded). Some clones in this sample may be carry-over from other donors' samples.

The rearrangement uses TRBV30 and TRBJ2-7; TRBD2 is a possible D gene (6 bases). Germline assignment: CDR1 GTSNPN and CDR2 SVGIG (reference sequence). The CDR3 runs 12 residues. Trimming removed 3 bases at V and 2 bases at J, with 8 bases between. The CDR3 DNA sequence: TGTGCCTGGAGCGGGACTCCCTACGAGCAGTACTTC. Its translation is CAWSGTPYEQYF.

This clonotype was counted only a few times. The chain has TRBV7-9 and TRBJ2-4; no clear D. The CDR3 consists of 16 residues. V lost 5 bases to trimming and J lost 0 bases, with 14 bases between them. Germline-derived CDR1 and CDR2 are SEHNR and FQNEAQ (reference sequence). Here the CDR3 DNA reads TGTGCCAGCAGCGTAACAGCGAAACTAGCCAAAAACATTCAGTACTTC. The encoded protein is CASSVTAKLAKNIQYF.

V usage is TRBV5-6 and J usage is TRBJ1-2; D possibly corresponds to TRBD1 (5 bases). V lost 0 bases, J lost 3 bases, and 12 bases lay in between. CDR1 is SGHDT and CDR2 is YYEEEE in the germline V gene. CDR3 length: 15 amino acids. The CDR3, as DNA: TGTGCCAGCAGCTTGGCCGTCCAGGGCTACTATGGCTACACCTTC. Protein sequence: CASSLAVQGYYGYTF.

The chain combines TRBV10-3 with TRBJ2-1; TRBD2 matches at 8 bases. CDR3 length: 14 residues. J gave up 7 bases and V 6 bases, and 8 bases lay outside the gene matches. Germline CDR1 reads ENHRY; CDR2 reads SYGVKD. CDR3 nucleotides: TGTGCCATCAGGCCGGGACTAGTAGGGAATGAGCAGTTCTTC. Translating it yields CAIRPGLVGNEQFF.

The J gene is TRBJ2-1, the V gene TRBV12-3 or TRBV12-4; D may be TRBD2 (6 bases). The CDR3 contains 13 residues. V was pared by 4 bases and J by 6 bases, with 10 bases between. CDR3 sequence reads: CASSSSGGNEQFF. CDR3 coding DNA: TGTGCCAGCAGTTCCTCCGGGGGCAATGAGCAGTTCTTC.

In DNA, the CDR3 is TGTGCCAGCAGCCTCACCGGGGTTGTAGCGTACTTC. Translation gives CASSLTGVVAYF. The V call is TRBV7-8, the J call TRBJ2-5; D is possibly TRBD2 (5 bases). The V end lost 5 bases, the J end lost 13 bases, and 17 bases lay between the germline ends. Germline V lookup: CDR1 SGHVS, CDR2 FQNEAQ. This CDR3 is 12 amino acids long. The variable domain in full, completed from reference TRBV7-8 and TRBJ2-5, reads GAGVSQSPRYKVAKRGQDVALRCDPISGHVSLFWYQQALGQGPEFLTYFQNEAQLDKSGLPSDRFFAERPEGSVSTLKIQRTQQEDSAVYLCASSLTGVVAYFGPGTRLLVL.

The V and J genes are TRBV2 and TRBJ2-5; 9 positions match TRBD2. The trim removed 6 bases at V and 3 bases at J, leaving 8 bases unmatched. The CDR3 spans 15 residues. Germline V gene lookup returns CDR1 SNHLY and CDR2 FYNNEI. CDR3 sequence (DNA): TGTGCCAGCAGCCCAGTTCTAGCGGGAAAAGAGACCCAGTACTTC. It translates to CASSPVLAGKETQYF.

J is TRBJ1-5 and V is TRBV5-5; 7 bases line up with TRBD1. The germline V gene encodes CDR1 SGHKS and CDR2 YYEKEE (reference sequence). Trimming at V came to 4 bases and at J to 2 bases, leaving 6 bases not matched to a gene. The length of the CDR3 is 15 residues. Here the CDR3 reads CASSLGQDRNQPQHF. The CDR3 region has the DNA TGTGCCAGCAGCCTCGGACAGGATCGCAATCAGCCCCAGCATTTT. Based on the CDR3 plus reference TRBV5-5 and TRBJ1-5, the full variable domain is DAGVTQSPTHLIKTRGQQVTLRCSPISGHKSVSWYQQVLGQGPQFIFQYYEKEERGRGNFPDRFSARQFPNYSSELNVNALLLGDSALYLCASSLGQDRNQPQHFGDGTRLSIL.

V and J are TRBV29-1 and TRBJ2-7, with D unclear. CDR1 and CDR2 from the germline V gene are SQVTM and ANQGSEA. This CDR3 comprises 11 residues. V shed 4 bases and J shed 2 bases, with 6 bases lying between them. The CDR3 DNA is TGCAGCGTTGGTGGAGCCTACGAGCAGTACTTC. Translating it yields CSVGGAYEQYF.

The chain is built from TRBV6-5 and TRBJ2-2, with D possibly matching TRBD2 (6 bases). Trimming shortened V by 10 bases and J by 1 base, and 13 bases separated the two germline ends. Germline CDR1 MNHEY, CDR2 SVGAGI. CDR3 size: 14 residues. The DNA of the CDR3 is TGTGCCACCGTCCGGCGGGGGAACACCGGGGAGCTGTTTTTT. Translated: CATVRRGNTGELFF.

The rearrangement uses TRBV18 and TRBJ2-2; 9 bases agree with TRBD2. The CDR3 is 16 amino acids. Germline V gives CDR1 KGHSH, CDR2 LQKENI. V shed 4 bases, J shed 5 bases, and the junction held 8 bases outside the gene matches. In nucleotides, the CDR3 is TGTGCCAGCTCACTAGCGGGAGAAGGAGTGACCGGGGAGCTGTTTTTT. Amino acids: CASSLAGEGVTGELFF. Full variable domain (remainder filled in from reference TRBV18 and TRBJ2-2): NAGVMQNPRHLVRRRGQEARLRCSPMKGHSHVYWYRQLPEEGLKFMVYLQKENIIDESGMPKERFSAEFPKEGPSILRIQQVVRGDSAAYFCASSLAGEGVTGELFFGEGSRLTVL.

The chain carries TRBV7-8 and TRBJ2-5; 7 bases match TRBD2. Germline V gene lookup returns CDR1 SGHVS and CDR2 FQNEAQ. V shed 1 base, J shed 4 bases, and the junction held 12 bases outside the gene matches. CDR3 length equals 17 residues. The CDR3 spells CASSLGAAGRLRETQYF. CDR3 sequence (DNA): TGTGCCAGCAGCTTAGGAGCAGCGGGGAGGCTCCGAGAGACCCAGTACTTC.

This clonotype was observed a few times. The J gene is TRBJ2-1, the V gene TRBV6-1; TRBD2 matches 10 bases. Trimming removed 5 bases from V and 10 bases from J; junction bases left unmatched: 8. The germline V gene has CDR1 MNHNS and CDR2 SASEGT. This CDR3 is 14 amino acids long. The CDR3 spells CASSRGLALGEQFF. In DNA, the CDR3 is TGTGCCAGCAGTCGGGGACTAGCGCTAGGCGAGCAGTTCTTC.

The genes are TRBV19 and TRBJ2-7, with D uncertain. Germline lookup yields CDR1 LNHDA and CDR2 SQIVND (reference sequence). Trimming took 2 bases from V and 2 from J, leaving 13 bases between them. CDR3 size: 15 residues. The CDR3 DNA follows: TGTGCCAGTAGTATAAATGAACGCCTCCCCTACGAGCAGTACTTC. The encoded protein is CASSINERLPYEQYF.

This clonotype was detected a few times. This may come from a read error, since a much larger clone is one base off. The chain links TRBV7-4 to TRBJ2-1, with D unresolved. This CDR3 is 16 amino acids long. Germline-derived CDR1 and CDR2 are SGHVT and SQSDAQ. For the CDR3, the DNA is TGTGCAAGCAGCTTGTTGGGAATATCCAACTACAATGATAAGTTCTTC. As protein: CASSLLGISNYNDKFF.

This clonotype was observed many times. This chain connects TRBV9 to TRBJ1-1, with a tentative D call TRBD1 (5 bases). The germline V gene has CDR1 SGDLS and CDR2 YYNGEE. The CDR3 is 15 residues long. The V and J ends lost 3 bases and 0 bases respectively, with 12 bases between them. CDR3 loop: CASSGSGAMNTEAFF. The CDR3 DNA is TGTGCCAGCAGCGGATCCGGGGCTATGAACACTGAAGCTTTCTTT.

The chain uses TRBV6-6 and TRBJ2-7, with TRBD2 matching 8 bases. Germline-derived CDR1 and CDR2 are MNHNY and SVGAGI (reference sequence). V dropped 7 bases and J dropped 5; count of bases not matched to a gene: 7. The CDR3 has 13 residues. CDR3 DNA sequence: TGTGCCAGCATCTCCCCGGGAGGGAACGAGCAGTACTTC. Translation gives CASISPGGNEQYF.

This chain joins TRBV20-1 and TRBJ2-3; TRBD2 agrees at 8 bases. Germline trimming cut 1 base from V and 2 bases from J; bases unmatched to any gene: 8. Germline V gene sequence: CDR1 DFQATT, CDR2 SNEGSKA (reference sequence). The length of the CDR3 is 16 residues. This CDR3 is CSARVYGRAPTDTQYF. For the CDR3, the DNA is TGCAGTGCTAGAGTATACGGGAGGGCCCCCACAGATACGCAGTATTTT.

The gene calls are TRBV28 and TRBJ2-3; no clear D. This CDR3 region has 14 residues. Between the trimmed V and J ends, which lost 4 bases and 0 bases, there was a span of 8 bases. Germline V lookup: CDR1 MDHEN, CDR2 SYDVKM. The CDR3 coding sequence is TGTGCCAGCAGTTCGGTCGACAGCACAGATACGCAGTATTTT. This codes for CASSSVDSTDTQYF.

Note on this clonotype: Germline and junction disagree at one end, which may indicate a read error. This sequence joins TRBV7-9 and TRBJ2-5; a possible D gene is TRBD2 (6 bases). The CDR3 consists of 14 residues. Per the germline V gene, CDR1 is SEHNR and CDR2 is FQNEAQ (reference sequence). The CDR3 nucleotides read TGTGCTAGCAGCTTAGCGGCGGTAGCAGAGACCCAGTACTTC. Protein sequence: CASSLAAVAETQYF.

This clonotype was seen repeatedly, ten times or more. V is TRBV7-8 and J is TRBJ1-5, with D unresolved. The germline V gene has CDR1 SGHVS and CDR2 FQNEAQ. With 5 bases removed from V and 3 bases from J, the gap between germline ends came to 20 bases. CDR3 length: 17 residues. This CDR3 reads CASSPAPQGGINQPQHF. Written as DNA, the CDR3 is TGTGCCAGCAGCCCAGCCCCTCAAGGAGGGATCAATCAGCCCCAGCATTTT.